This TCR beta chain emerged from a study of tumor and adjacent non-tumor tissue in lung cancer. The CDR3 contains 16 residues. CDR1 and CDR2 (germline): MNHNY, SVGAGI (reference sequence). A note on this clonotype: A much larger clone sits a single nucleotide away, making a read error possible.

This sample's RNA came from whole unsorted tissue. This non-tumor lung sample came from over 3 cm beyond the tumor edge. The library came from three nested PCR rounds adapted from ARM-PCR protocols. TCRdb itself ran the multiplex PCR reads through MiXCR, one entry per CDR3 protein. The table lists 35,000 to 55,000 distinct CDR3 sequences, roughly 60% of them singletons. The origin of this receptor is a man in his forties or fifties with non-small cell lung cancer. Sequenced: distant non-tumor lung tissue. V gene TRBV6-6 combines with J gene TRBJ2-2, with D perhaps matching TRBD1 (6 bases). The CDR3 spells CSSTSTSRGNTGELFF. The CDR3 nucleotides are TGTTCCAGCACCTCAACCAGCAGGGGAAACACCGGGGAGCTGTTTTTT.